One sample yielded the 22 T cell receptor beta chains listed below, sequenced in a study of OX40 agonist ivuxolimab in advanced cancers. Library preparation used the immunoSEQ multiplex PCR assay. Not all clones reach the TCRdb copy of this immuneACCESS table, which keeps in-frame sequences only. Checked studies attribute under half of the gap to unresolved V genes and leave the rest unexplained. The sample records 60,000 to 75,000 clones, 91% of which are singletons. In total, the top ten clones hold around 15% of the sample. Sequenced material: CD4+ or CD8+ T cells sorted from blood, taken in a trial of the OX40 agonist ivuxolimab. The receptor source for this set is an adult with an advanced solid tumor such as melanoma, head and neck, liver or kidney cancer.

The chain links TRBV6-1 to TRBJ2-7; D might be TRBD2 (5 bases). This CDR3 comprises 14 residues. V was pared by 3 bases and J by 4 bases, with 13 bases between. The germline V gene encodes CDR1 MNHNS and CDR2 SASEGT. The CDR3 sequence is CASSEERLLYEQYF. CDR3 DNA sequence: TGTGCCAGCAGTGAGGAGCGACTACTATACGAGCAGTACTTC.

The chain joins TRBV6-1 to TRBJ1-1; 10 bases map to TRBD1. The CDR3 is made up of 13 amino acids. The germline V gene has CDR1 MNHNS and CDR2 SASEGT. Germline trimming cut 6 bases from V and 6 bases from J; bases unmatched to any gene: 4. The CDR3 spells CASSKGQGPEAFF. For the CDR3, the DNA is TGTGCCAGCAGCAAGGGACAGGGGCCTGAAGCTTTCTTT.

The chain is built from TRBV11-3 and TRBJ2-5; D is undetermined. V gave up 5 bases and J gave up 5 bases, with 12 bases separating them. This CDR3 spans 13 amino acids. CDR1 and CDR2 (germline): SGHNT, YENEEA. CDR3: CASSQDRFETQYF. The CDR3 nucleotides read TGTGCCAGCAGCCAGGACCGCTTTGAGACCCAGTACTTC.

This rearrangement joins TRBV7-6 to TRBJ2-2; no clear D. Germline V gene sequence: CDR1 SGHVS, CDR2 FNYEAQ. V lost 2 bases and J lost 4, with 5 bases in between. CDR3 size: 13 residues. CDR3 sequence: CASSLISTGELFF. In nucleotides, the CDR3 is TGTGCCAGCAGCTTAATTTCCACCGGGGAGCTGTTTTTT. Using reference TRBV7-6 and TRBJ2-2 for the parts outside the CDR3, the full variable domain is GAGVSQSPRYKVTKRGQDVALRCDPISGHVSLYWYRQALGQGPEFLTYFNYEAQQDKSGLPNDRFSAERPEGSISTLTIQRTEQRDSAMYRCASSLISTGELFFGEGSRLTVL.

V and J are TRBV2 and TRBJ1-2, with D unclear. CDR1 and CDR2 (germline): SNHLY, FYNNEI. V was cut by 4 bases and J by 0 bases, with 12 bases left in between. CDR3 length: 15 amino acids. In DNA, the CDR3 is TGTGCCAGCAGTGCCAACATCTACTCTAACTATGGCTACACCTTC. Translation gives CASSANIYSNYGYTF.

The rearrangement uses TRBV5-1 and TRBJ1-1; tentatively, D is TRBD1 (6 bases). Germline V gene lookup returns CDR1 SGHRS and CDR2 YFSETQ. The CDR3 spans 14 residues. V was trimmed by 4 bases and J by 0 bases, leaving 10 bases between them. CDR3 DNA: TGCGCCAGCAGCAGGGGGGGACTGAACACTGAAGCTTTCTTT. This translates into CASSRGGLNTEAFF.

The chain couples TRBV19 to TRBJ1-1; D is unresolved. The CDR3 covers 16 residues. Germline V lookup: CDR1 LNHDA, CDR2 SQIVND (reference sequence). Trimming took 0 bases from V and 0 from J, leaving 11 bases between them. CDR3 protein: CASSIDHGRLNTEAFF. The DNA for the CDR3 is TGTGCCAGTAGTATAGACCATGGTCGGCTGAACACTGAAGCTTTCTTT.

This clone came up a few times. This rearrangement joins TRBV6-5 to TRBJ2-7; D is perhaps TRBD1 (5 bases). Per the germline V gene, CDR1 is MNHEY and CDR2 is SVGAGI. Trimming pared 0 bases from V and 6 bases from J, leaving 18 bases between. CDR3 length: 16 residues. CDR3 residues: CASSYSNQGGRSEQYF. For the CDR3, the DNA is TGTGCCAGCAGTTACTCGAACCAGGGTGGTAGGTCCGAGCAGTACTTC.

The rearrangement links TRBV28 to TRBJ1-1; D ambiguous. V lost 2 bases and J 1 base, leaving 5 bases between the germline ends. The CDR3 spans 13 residues. Per the germline V gene, CDR1 is MDHEN and CDR2 is SYDVKM. The CDR3 bases are TGTGCCAGCAGTTTAACCCAGAACACTGAAGCTTTCTTT. It translates to CASSLTQNTEAFF.

The chain combines TRBV5-1 with TRBJ2-6; D is unresolved. The V gene lost 2 bases and the J gene lost 4 bases, with 7 bases spanning the gap. The CDR3 loop spans 14 amino acids. Per germline, CDR1 SGHRS and CDR2 YFSETQ. CDR3 DNA: TGCGCCAGCAGCTTAGTAACCGGGGCCAACGTCCTGACTTTC. Translated: CASSLVTGANVLTF.

V and J are TRBV6-6 and TRBJ2-7; D is unresolved. CDR1 and CDR2 from the germline V gene are MNHNY and SVGAGI (reference sequence). Trimming shortened V by 2 bases and J by 3 bases, and 5 bases separated the two germline ends. CDR3 length: 12 residues. CDR3 bases: TGTGCCAGCAGTTACGACCACTACGAGCAGTACTTC. Encoded protein: CASSYDHYEQYF.

This clone was counted between two and nine times. This chain links TRBV19 with TRBJ1-3, with D perhaps matching TRBD1 (6 bases). Germline V gives CDR1 LNHDA, CDR2 SQIVND (reference sequence). This CDR3 has 14 amino acids. Trimming left V 8 bases short and J 0 bases short, with 11 bases between. For the CDR3, the DNA is TGTGCCAGTCGACACAGGGCCTCTGGAAACACCATATATTTT. It yields the protein CASRHRASGNTIYF.

CDR3 bases: TGTGCCAGCAGCTTAGAACCAGGAACCTACGAGCAGTACTTC. Translating it yields CASSLEPGTYEQYF. This chain uses TRBV11-2 with TRBJ2-7, with D uncertain. Germline V gene data show CDR1 as SGHAT and CDR2 as FQNNGV. The V end lost 0 bases, the J end lost 2 bases, and 8 bases lay between the germline ends. CDR3 size: 14 residues.

Only one count was recorded for this clone. J is TRBJ2-1 and V is TRBV7-2; 7 bases match TRBD2. The CDR3 extends over 15 amino acids. J lost 9 bases, V lost 1 base, and 9 bases had no gene match. Germline CDR1 reads SGHTA; CDR2 reads FQGNSA. The CDR3 DNA reads as TGTGCCAGCAGCTTAGGGGGCGGGAGTTTGGTTGAGCAGTTCTTC. This codes for CASSLGGGSLVEQFF.

The chain links TRBV4-1 to TRBJ2-5; D unclear. The germline V gene encodes CDR1 MGHRA and CDR2 YSYEKL. The CDR3 loop spans 14 amino acids. Trimming took off 2 bases at V and 4 bases at J, with 11 bases between the two ends. The CDR3 bases are TGCGCCAGCAGCCAATCTGCCCCCATAGAGACCCAGTACTTC. Translating it yields CASSQSAPIETQYF.

This clone came up a few times. The rearrangement joins TRBV7-2 to TRBJ2-1, with TRBD2 as a possible D gene (5 bases). V was clipped by 3 bases and J by 1 base, with 10 bases between them. The CDR3 runs to 15 residues. Germline values: CDR1 SGHTA, CDR2 FQGNSA. CDR3 loop: CASSFTRESYNEQFF. DNA for the CDR3: TGTGCCAGCAGCTTCACTAGGGAATCCTACAATGAGCAGTTCTTC.

The chain couples TRBV28 to TRBJ1-5, with D unresolved. Deletions cut 5 bases from V and 4 bases from J, with 15 bases between. The CDR3 is 15 residues long. Germline CDR1 and CDR2: MDHEN and SYDVKM. CDR3 DNA: TGTGCCAGCAGTCTTTCGGCGGGCGGGAATCAGCCCCAGCATTTT. Residues: CASSLSAGGNQPQHF.

The rearrangement uses TRBV30 and TRBJ1-3; D call uncertain. Germline V gene data show CDR1 as GTSNPN and CDR2 as SVGIG (reference sequence). The CDR3 is 13 residues long. V shed 2 bases and J shed 7 bases, with 12 bases lying between them. The CDR3 DNA follows: TGTGCCTGGAGTTATCAGGCGGGGAACACCATATATTTT. It codes for CAWSYQAGNTIYF.

The chain recombines TRBV7-6 with TRBJ2-5; tentative D call: TRBD1 (6 bases). The CDR3 totals 15 residues. The ends were cut back, 2 bases at V and 4 bases at J, with 14 bases in the middle. In germline, CDR1 is SGHVS, CDR2 FNYEAQ. The chain's CDR3 is CASSLTATGLETQYF. In DNA, the CDR3 is TGTGCCAGCAGCTTAACGGCTACAGGGTTAGAGACCCAGTACTTC. Looking up the rest from reference TRBV7-6 and TRBJ2-5 gives the full variable domain: GAGVSQSPRYKVTKRGQDVALRCDPISGHVSLYWYRQALGQGPEFLTYFNYEAQQDKSGLPNDRFSAERPEGSISTLTIQRTEQRDSAMYRCASSLTATGLETQYFGPGTRLLVL.

This clone was detected only a few times. This chain joins TRBV19 and TRBJ1-5; D might be TRBD1 (6 bases). This CDR3 is 15 amino acids long. Germline values: CDR1 LNHDA, CDR2 SQIVND (reference sequence). Trimming shortened V by 4 bases and J by 6 bases, and 16 bases separated the two germline ends. The CDR3 sequence is CASSTGGPGSQPQHF. In DNA form, the CDR3 reads TGTGCCAGTAGTACGGGGGGGCCAGGGTCTCAGCCCCAGCATTTT.

The gene calls are TRBV5-1 and TRBJ2-5, with unresolved D. The CDR3 runs 12 residues. The V gene lost 3 bases and the J gene lost 2 bases, with 5 bases spanning the gap. Germline V gene sequence: CDR1 SGHRS, CDR2 YFSETQ. CDR3 residues: CASSSLQETQYF. CDR3 nucleotide sequence: TGCGCCAGCAGCTCACTGCAAGAGACCCAGTACTTC.

This chain links TRBV29-1 with TRBJ2-7; 9 bases agree with TRBD1. The CDR3 is made up of 13 amino acids. J was trimmed by 6 bases and V by 2 bases; bases with no gene match: 5. Germline-derived CDR1 and CDR2 are SQVTM and ANQGSEA. CDR3 sequence reads: CSVEPGQGGEQYF. The CDR3, as DNA: TGCAGCGTTGAACCGGGACAGGGTGGCGAGCAGTACTTC.